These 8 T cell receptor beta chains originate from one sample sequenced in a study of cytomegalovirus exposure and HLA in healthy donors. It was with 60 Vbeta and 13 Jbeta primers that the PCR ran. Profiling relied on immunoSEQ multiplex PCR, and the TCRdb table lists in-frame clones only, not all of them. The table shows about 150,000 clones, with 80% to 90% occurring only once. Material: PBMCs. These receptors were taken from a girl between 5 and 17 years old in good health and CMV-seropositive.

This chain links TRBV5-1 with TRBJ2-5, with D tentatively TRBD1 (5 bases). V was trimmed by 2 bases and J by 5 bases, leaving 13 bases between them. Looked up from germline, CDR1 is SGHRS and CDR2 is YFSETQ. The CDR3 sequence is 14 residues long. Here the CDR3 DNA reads TGCGCCAGCAGCTTACCTCAGGGTGGTGAGACCCAGTACTTC. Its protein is CASSLPQGGETQYF.

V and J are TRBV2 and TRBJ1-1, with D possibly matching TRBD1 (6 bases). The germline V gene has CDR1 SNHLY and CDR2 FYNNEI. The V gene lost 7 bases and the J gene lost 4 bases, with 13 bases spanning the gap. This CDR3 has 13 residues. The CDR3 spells CASKAGASTEAFF. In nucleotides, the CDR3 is TGTGCCAGCAAGGCAGGGGCGAGCACTGAAGCTTTCTTT.

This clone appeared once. CDR3 sequence reads: CASSFSGGEQETQYF. The CDR3 DNA reads TGCGCCAGCAGCTTCAGCGGGGGAGAACAAGAGACCCAGTACTTC. This chain joins TRBV5-1 and TRBJ2-5; the match to TRBD2 covers 8 bases. Trimming at V came to 2 bases and at J to 2 bases, leaving 5 bases not matched to a gene. This CDR3 has 15 residues. Germline V gene sequence: CDR1 SGHRS, CDR2 YFSETQ.

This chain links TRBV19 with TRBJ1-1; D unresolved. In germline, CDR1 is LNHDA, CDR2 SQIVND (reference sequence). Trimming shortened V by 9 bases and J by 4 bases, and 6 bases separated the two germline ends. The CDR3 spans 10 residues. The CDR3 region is CARGSTEAFF. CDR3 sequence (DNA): TGTGCCAGGGGGAGCACTGAAGCTTTCTTT.

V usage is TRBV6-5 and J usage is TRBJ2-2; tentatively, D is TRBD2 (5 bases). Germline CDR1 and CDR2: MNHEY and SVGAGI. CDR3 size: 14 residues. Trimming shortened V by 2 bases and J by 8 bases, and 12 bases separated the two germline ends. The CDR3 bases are TGTGCCAGCAGTTACATTGCGTCGGGGGGGGAGCTGTTTTTT. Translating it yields CASSYIASGGELFF.

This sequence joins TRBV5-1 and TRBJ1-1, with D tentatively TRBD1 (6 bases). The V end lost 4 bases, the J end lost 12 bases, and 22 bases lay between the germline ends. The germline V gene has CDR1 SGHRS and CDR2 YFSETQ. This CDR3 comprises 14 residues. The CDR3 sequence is CASSPGGGAGLTFF. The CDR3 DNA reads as TGCGCCAGCAGCCCCGGAGGGGGGGCGGGGTTGACTTTCTTT. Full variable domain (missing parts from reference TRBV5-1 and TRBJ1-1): KAGVTQTPRYLIKTRGQQVTLSCSPISGHRSVSWYQQTPGQGLQFLFEYFSETQRNKGNFPGRFSGRQFSNSRSEMNVSTLELGDSALYLCASSPGGGAGLTFFGQGTRLTVV.

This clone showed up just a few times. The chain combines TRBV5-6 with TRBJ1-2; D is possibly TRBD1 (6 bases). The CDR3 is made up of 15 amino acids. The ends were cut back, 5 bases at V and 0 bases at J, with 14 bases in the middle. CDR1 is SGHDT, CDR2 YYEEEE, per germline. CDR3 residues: CASRPRGGTNYGYTF. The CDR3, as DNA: TGTGCCAGCAGACCCAGGGGCGGAACTAACTATGGCTACACCTTC.

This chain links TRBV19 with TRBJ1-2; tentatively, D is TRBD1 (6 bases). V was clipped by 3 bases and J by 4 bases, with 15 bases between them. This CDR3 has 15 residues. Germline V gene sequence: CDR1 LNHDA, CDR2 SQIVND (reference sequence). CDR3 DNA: TGTGCCAGTAGTATGGGCAGGGGTATCCTCTATGGCTACACCTTC. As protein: CASSMGRGILYGYTF.